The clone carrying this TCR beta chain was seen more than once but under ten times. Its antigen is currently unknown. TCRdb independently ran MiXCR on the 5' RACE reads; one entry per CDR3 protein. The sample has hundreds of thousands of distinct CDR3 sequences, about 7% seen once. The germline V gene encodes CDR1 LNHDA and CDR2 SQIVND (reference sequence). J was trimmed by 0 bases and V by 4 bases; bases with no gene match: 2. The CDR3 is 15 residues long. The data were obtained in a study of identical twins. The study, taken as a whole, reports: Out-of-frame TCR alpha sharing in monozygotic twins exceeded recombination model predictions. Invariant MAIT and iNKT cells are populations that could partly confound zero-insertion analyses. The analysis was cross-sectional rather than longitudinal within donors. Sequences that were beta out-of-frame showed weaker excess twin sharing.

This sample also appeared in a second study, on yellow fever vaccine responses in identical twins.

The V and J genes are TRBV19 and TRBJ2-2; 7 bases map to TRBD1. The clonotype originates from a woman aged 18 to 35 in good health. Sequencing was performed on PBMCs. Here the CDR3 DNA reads TGTGCCAGTAGTACGACAGGGACGAACACCGGGGAGCTGTTTTTT. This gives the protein CASSTTGTNTGELFF.